The sample holds many counts of the clone carrying this T cell receptor beta chain. Its antigen is not known. There are 16 residues in the CDR3. The germline CDR1 and CDR2 sequences are DFQATT and SNEGSKA (reference sequence). Trimming took 0 bases from V and 3 from J, leaving 18 bases between them. This specimen comes from a study of molecular identifiers for immune sequencing clone quantification. Study conclusions and caveats: Clones that had above 20 RNA copies took up over 99% of effector molecules but under 1% in naive cells.

As CD8+CD4-CCR7+CD45RA+ cells, naive CD8 T cells were sorted. Previously described methods and listed TCR primers were used for bulk TCR libraries. Using its own MiXCR run on the PCR reads, TCRdb lists one record per CDR3 protein. The table shows about 640,000 distinct CDR3 sequences, with approximately 20% occurring only once. This sequence originates from a human donor in good health. Some libraries in this study had Jurkat cell RNA spiked in. The V and J genes are TRBV20-1 and TRBJ2-7, with D perhaps matching TRBD2 (6 bases). Specimen: naive CD8+ T cells from blood, with Jurkat cell RNA spiked in. As for subset: FACS-sorted CD8+CD4-CCR7+CD45RA+ naive T cells. The CDR3 sequence is CSARDLGTHGGYEQYF. CDR3 in DNA: TGCAGTGCTAGAGATCTCGGGACTCACGGCGGCTACGAGCAGTACTTC.